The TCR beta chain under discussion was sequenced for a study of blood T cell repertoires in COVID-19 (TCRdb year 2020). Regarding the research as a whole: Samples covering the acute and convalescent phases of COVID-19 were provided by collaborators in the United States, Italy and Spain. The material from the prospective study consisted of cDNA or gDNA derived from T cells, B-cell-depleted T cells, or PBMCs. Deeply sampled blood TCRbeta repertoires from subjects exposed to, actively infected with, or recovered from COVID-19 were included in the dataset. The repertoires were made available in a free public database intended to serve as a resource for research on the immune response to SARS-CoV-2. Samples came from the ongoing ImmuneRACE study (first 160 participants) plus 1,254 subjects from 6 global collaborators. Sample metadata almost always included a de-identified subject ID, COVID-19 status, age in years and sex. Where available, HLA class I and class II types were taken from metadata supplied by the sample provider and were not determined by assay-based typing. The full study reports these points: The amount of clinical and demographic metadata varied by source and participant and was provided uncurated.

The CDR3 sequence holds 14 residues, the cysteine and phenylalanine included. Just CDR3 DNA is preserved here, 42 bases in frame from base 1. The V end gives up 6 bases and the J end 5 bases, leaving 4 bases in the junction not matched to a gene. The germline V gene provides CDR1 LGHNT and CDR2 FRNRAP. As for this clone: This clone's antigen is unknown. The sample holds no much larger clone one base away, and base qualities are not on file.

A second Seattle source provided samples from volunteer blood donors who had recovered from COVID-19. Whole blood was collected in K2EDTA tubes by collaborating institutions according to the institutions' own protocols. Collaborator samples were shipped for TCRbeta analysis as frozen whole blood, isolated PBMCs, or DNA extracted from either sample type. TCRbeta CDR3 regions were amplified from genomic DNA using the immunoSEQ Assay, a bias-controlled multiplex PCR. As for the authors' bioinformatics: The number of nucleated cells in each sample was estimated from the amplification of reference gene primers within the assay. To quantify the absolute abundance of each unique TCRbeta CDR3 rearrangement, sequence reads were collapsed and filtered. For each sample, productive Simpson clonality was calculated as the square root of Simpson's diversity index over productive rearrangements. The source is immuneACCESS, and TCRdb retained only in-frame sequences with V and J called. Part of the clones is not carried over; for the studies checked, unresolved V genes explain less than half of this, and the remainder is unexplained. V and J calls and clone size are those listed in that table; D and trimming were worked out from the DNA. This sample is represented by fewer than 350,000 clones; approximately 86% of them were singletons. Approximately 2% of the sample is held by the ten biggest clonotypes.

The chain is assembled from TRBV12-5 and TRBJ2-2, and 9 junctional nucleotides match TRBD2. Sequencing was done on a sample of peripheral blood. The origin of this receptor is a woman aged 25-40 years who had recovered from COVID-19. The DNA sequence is TGTGCTAGTGGCCGGCGGGAGGGTACCGGGGAGCTGTTTTTT. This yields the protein CASGRREGTGELFF.